One sample yielded the 12 T cell receptor beta chains listed below, sequenced in a study of blood T cell repertoires in COVID-19. Profiled with immunoSEQ multiplex PCR; TCRdb holds only in-frame clones, not every one. The table has around 300,000 clones, roughly 90% seen once. The source material was peripheral blood. These receptors were collected from a man between 45 and 60 years old with acute or convalescent COVID-19.

The sample holds a few counts of this clone. This chain joins TRBV3-1 (or the pseudogene TRBV3-2) and TRBJ2-7; no firm D call. With 5 bases removed from V and 7 bases from J, the gap between germline ends came to 9 bases. This CDR3 comprises 11 residues. Looked up from germline, CDR1 is LGHDT and CDR2 is YNNKEL (reference sequence). CDR3 DNA: TGTGCCAGCAGCGCCCCGAGGGAGCAGTACTTC. The encoded protein is CASSAPREQYF.

The V gene is TRBV6-5, the J gene TRBJ2-3; possibly TRBD1 for D (6 bases). The V and J ends lost 4 bases and 0 bases respectively, with 14 bases between them. This CDR3 spans 16 amino acids. Germline V gene sequence: CDR1 MNHEY, CDR2 SVGAGI. The CDR3 reads CASSSDSRASTDTQYF. The CDR3 DNA sequence: TGTGCCAGCAGTTCGGACAGCCGGGCTAGCACAGATACGCAGTATTTT.

This clone was seen only a few times. J is TRBJ1-1 and V is TRBV10-2; unclear D gene. V was trimmed by 7 bases and J by 4 bases, leaving 13 bases between them. The CDR3 runs to 13 residues. Germline-derived CDR1 and CDR2 are WSHSY and SAAADI. CDR3 residues: CASIPATGTEAFF. CDR3 sequence (DNA): TGCGCCAGCATCCCCGCCACTGGCACTGAAGCTTTCTTT.

This chain links TRBV18 with TRBJ2-2; D possibly corresponds to TRBD1 (6 bases). The length of the CDR3 is 15 residues. Germline CDR1 KGHSH, CDR2 LQKENI. The V gene lost 2 bases and the J gene lost 4 bases, with 11 bases spanning the gap. The CDR3 nucleotides read TGTGCCAGCTCACCATCAACAGGGCTCACCGGGGAGCTGTTTTTT. It translates to CASSPSTGLTGELFF.

A single count supports this clone. The chain uses TRBV5-4 and TRBJ2-2, with TRBD2 matching over 9 bases. This CDR3 spans 16 amino acids. The germline V gene has CDR1 SGHNT and CDR2 YYREEE (reference sequence). J was trimmed by 5 bases and V by 7 bases; bases with no gene match: 12. The CDR3 DNA follows: TGTGCCAGCGGACACATAGCGGGGGCGGGGACCGGGGAGCTGTTTTTT. Translated, it gives CASGHIAGAGTGELFF. The full variable domain, completed using reference TRBV5-4 and TRBJ2-2, is ETGVTQSPTHLIKTRGQQVTLRCSSQSGHNTVSWYQQALGQGPQFIFQYYREEENGRGNFPPRFSGLQFPNYSSELNVNALELDDSALYLCASGHIAGAGTGELFFGEGSRLTVL.

Here the CDR3 reads CASSINGGTTTDTQYF. DNA for the CDR3: TGTGCCAGCTCCATCAACGGGGGTACCACAACAGATACGCAGTATTTT. This chain joins TRBV18 and TRBJ2-3; a possible D gene is TRBD2 (6 bases). There are 16 residues in the CDR3. Germline-derived CDR1 and CDR2 are KGHSH and LQKENI. V lost 6 bases and J 3 bases, leaving 19 bases between the germline ends.

The chain employs TRBV7-2 and TRBJ2-1; D is unclear. V was shortened by 5 bases and J by 8 bases, with 7 bases between the two germline ends. The CDR3 has 11 residues. Germline-derived CDR1 and CDR2 are SGHTA and FQGNSA. CDR3 protein: CASSPSYEQFF. In DNA form, the CDR3 reads TGTGCCAGCAGCCCGTCCTATGAGCAGTTCTTC.

The chain is built from TRBV5-4 and TRBJ1-1; perhaps TRBD1 as D (6 bases). CDR1 and CDR2 from the germline V gene are SGHNT and YYREEE (reference sequence). The CDR3 extends over 15 amino acids. Trimming removed 4 bases from V and 6 bases from J, with 19 bases in between. As DNA, the CDR3 is TGTGCCAGCAGCCCCAGGGACACCCAGTACCCTGAAGCTTTCTTT. Encoded protein: CASSPRDTQYPEAFF.

The rearrangement joins TRBV6-6 to TRBJ1-5; no firm D call. This CDR3 is 17 amino acids long. V was pared by 5 bases and J by 0 bases, with 17 bases between. CDR1 and CDR2 from the germline V gene are MNHNY and SVGAGI (reference sequence). Here the CDR3 reads CASSPVRGRLSNQPQHF. The CDR3 DNA sequence: TGTGCCAGCAGTCCCGTTCGGGGAAGACTTAGCAATCAGCCCCAGCATTTT.

V gene TRBV30 combines with J gene TRBJ2-7; D might be TRBD2 (5 bases). CDR1 is GTSNPN, CDR2 SVGIG, per germline (reference sequence). The CDR3 totals 13 residues. V lost 0 bases and J 0 bases, leaving 6 bases between the germline ends. This CDR3 reads CAWSVRDSYEQYF. The CDR3 DNA is TGTGCCTGGAGTGTCCGGGACTCCTACGAGCAGTACTTC.

A single count supports this clone. This sequence joins TRBV20-1 and TRBJ2-3; D is undetermined. The V gene lost 3 bases and the J gene lost 0 bases, with 16 bases spanning the gap. Per germline, CDR1 DFQATT and CDR2 SNEGSKA (reference sequence). This CDR3 region has 16 residues. The CDR3 DNA reads as TGCAGTGCTAGTAAACCGACTCCCACTAGCACAGATACGCAGTATTTT. Translating it yields CSASKPTPTSTDTQYF.

This chain's CDR3 is CSAASGYEQYF. DNA of the CDR3: TGCAGTGCTGCTAGCGGCTACGAGCAGTACTTC. This chain joins TRBV20-1 and TRBJ2-7; TRBD2 aligns across 7 bases. This CDR3 comprises 11 residues. Germline V lookup: CDR1 DFQATT, CDR2 SNEGSKA (reference sequence). The V segment lost 5 bases and the J segment 3 bases; nucleotides outside the gene matches: 1.